A single sample gave rise to the 11 T cell receptor beta chains below, sequenced in a study of cytomegalovirus exposure and HLA in healthy donors. Vbeta (60) and Jbeta (13) primers were used in the PCR. Sequenced by immunoSEQ multiplex PCR; TCRdb stores in-frame clones only, minus some. The repertoire holds approximately 150,000 clones, with roughly 80% as singletons. The sequenced sample consisted of PBMCs. These receptors all stem from a woman in her 50s in good health and CMV-seropositive.

The V gene is TRBV4-1, the J gene TRBJ1-1; the D gene is possibly TRBD1 (5 bases). The CDR3 length is 14 residues. CDR1 MGHRA and CDR2 YSYEKL come from the germline V gene. The V gene lost 4 bases and the J gene lost 1 base, with 10 bases spanning the gap. The DNA of the CDR3 is TGCGCCAGCAGCCCGAGACAGAGGAACACTGAAGCTTTCTTT. Amino acids: CASSPRQRNTEAFF.

The chain has TRBV30 and TRBJ2-7; 9 bases are shared with TRBD1. Germline assignment: CDR1 GTSNPN and CDR2 SVGIG (reference sequence). The CDR3 runs 14 residues. The V segment lost 2 bases and the J segment 3 bases; nucleotides outside the gene matches: 5. CDR3 coding DNA: TGTGCCTGGAGTCCCCAGGGACAGGGCTACGAGCAGTACTTC. This sequence encodes CAWSPQGQGYEQYF.

J is TRBJ2-7 and V is TRBV12-5; 11 positions match TRBD2. V was clipped by 3 bases and J by 6 bases; unmatched bases: 10. This CDR3 has 16 residues. Germline CDR1 and CDR2: LGHNT and FRNRAP. CDR3 in DNA: TGTGCTAGTGGTTTCCATAGCGGGGGGGCCTCGATCGAGCAGTACTTC. This encodes CASGFHSGGASIEQYF.

The chain recombines TRBV14 with TRBJ2-1; D is undetermined. V dropped 0 bases and J dropped 6 bases, with 12 bases sitting between them. CDR3 length: 15 amino acids. Germline V gives CDR1 SGHDN, CDR2 FVKESK. CDR3 in DNA: TGTGCCAGCAGCCAAGATAGAAAAAGAATCAATGAGCAGTTCTTC. This codes for CASSQDRKRINEQFF.

This clone showed up just a few times. The chain recombines TRBV6-1 with TRBJ2-7; tentatively, D is TRBD1 (5 bases). Germline lookup yields CDR1 MNHNS and CDR2 SASEGT. The CDR3 is 15 amino acids. Trimming stripped 2 bases from V and 0 bases from J, with 11 bases between. Here the CDR3 reads CASSEPGSLSYEQYF. The DNA for the CDR3 is TGTGCCAGCAGTGAACCAGGGTCCCTCTCCTACGAGCAGTACTTC.

This clone was observed a single time. The V gene is TRBV18, the J gene TRBJ1-1, with a tentative D call TRBD1 (5 bases). V was cut by 4 bases and J by 3 bases, with 18 bases left in between. The CDR3 runs to 16 residues. Per germline, CDR1 KGHSH and CDR2 LQKENI. CDR3 DNA: TGTGCCAGCTCACAAGGCAGGGAATTCGGGCACACTGAAGCTTTCTTT. It encodes CASSQGREFGHTEAFF.

The chain carries TRBV5-1 and TRBJ2-3, with a tentative D call TRBD1 (6 bases). The CDR3 extends over 16 amino acids. Germline assignment: CDR1 SGHRS and CDR2 YFSETQ. V was trimmed by 4 bases and J by 5 bases, leaving 20 bases between them. CDR3 DNA sequence: TGCGCCAGCAGCCTCCGTGTCGCAGGGGCCGGAGATACGCAGTATTTT. This sequence encodes CASSLRVAGAGDTQYF.

V is TRBV6-6 and J is TRBJ2-5; 8 bases fit TRBD1. In germline, CDR1 is MNHNY, CDR2 SVGAGI (reference sequence). This CDR3 contains 14 residues. Losses at the gene ends were 6 bases for V and 9 bases for J; bases not matched to a gene: 12. As DNA, the CDR3 is TGTGCCAGCAGCCCCCTACCGGGACAGGAGGCCCAGTACTTC. Translating it yields CASSPLPGQEAQYF.

V and J are TRBV5-1 and TRBJ2-7; weak D call: TRBD2 (5 bases). The CDR3 has 16 amino acids. The germline gives CDR1 SGHRS, CDR2 YFSETQ. V was shortened by 0 bases and J by 3 bases, with 16 bases between the two germline ends. The CDR3 DNA reads as TGCGCCAGCAGCTTGGGGGTGGGAGCGGCGGACTACGAGCAGTACTTC. Its protein product is CASSLGVGAADYEQYF. The full variable domain, completed using reference TRBV5-1 and TRBJ2-7, is KAGVTQTPRYLIKTRGQQVTLSCSPISGHRSVSWYQQTPGQGLQFLFEYFSETQRNKGNFPGRFSGRQFSNSRSEMNVSTLELGDSALYLCASSLGVGAADYEQYFGPGTRLTVT.

This chain links TRBV5-1 with TRBJ1-4; 8 nucleotides line up with TRBD1. This CDR3 has 15 residues. Germline CDR1 is SGHRS and CDR2 is YFSETQ. The ends lost 4 bases at V and 3 bases at J; junction bases unmatched: 5. The CDR3 sequence is CASSPDREANEKLFF. The CDR3 nucleotides read TGCGCCAGCAGCCCGGACAGGGAGGCTAATGAAAAACTGTTTTTT. Full variable domain (remainder filled in from reference TRBV5-1 and TRBJ1-4): KAGVTQTPRYLIKTRGQQVTLSCSPISGHRSVSWYQQTPGQGLQFLFEYFSETQRNKGNFPGRFSGRQFSNSRSEMNVSTLELGDSALYLCASSPDREANEKLFFGSGTQLSVL.

The chain recombines TRBV11-3 with TRBJ2-7; a possible D gene is TRBD1 (5 bases). Germline V CDR1 and CDR2: SGHNT, YENEEA. The germline V and J ends were trimmed by 6 bases and 2 bases, with 14 bases remaining between them. CDR3 size: 14 residues. The CDR3 DNA is TGTGCCAGCAGTCCAGGGTCCCTTGCCTACGAGCAGTACTTC. This codes for CASSPGSLAYEQYF.